This T cell receptor (beta chain) was sequenced in a study of blood T cell repertoires in COVID-19. Study context: T cells, B-cell-depleted T cells, or PBMCs provided the cDNA or gDNA that served as material.

With 5 bases removed from V and 4 bases from J, the gap between germline ends came to 14 bases. The CDR3 runs 13 residues. Germline V gives CDR1 GTSNPN, CDR2 SVGIG (reference sequence). Per the original methods: Quantification of nucleated cells was approximated via reference gene primer amplification. The assay was immunoSEQ multiplex PCR, and TCRdb's table has in-frame clones only and misses some. The V and J calls and the clone size are those of that table, but D and trimming were determined from the DNA. This sample has 200,000 to 250,000 clones, with more than 70% found just once. The chain employs TRBV30 and TRBJ1-2; the D gene is possibly TRBD1 (5 bases). Sample: peripheral blood. This receptor was identified in a woman in her sixties or seventies with acute or convalescent COVID-19. In nucleotides, the CDR3 is TGTGCCTGGGAATCGCCGGGGGTCTATGGCTACACCTTC. Amino acid sequence: CAWESPGVYGYTF.